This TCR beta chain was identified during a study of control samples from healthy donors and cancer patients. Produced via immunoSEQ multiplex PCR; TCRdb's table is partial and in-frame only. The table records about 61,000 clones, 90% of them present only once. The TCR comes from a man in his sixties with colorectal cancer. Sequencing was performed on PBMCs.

The CDR3 reads CASSPRGGTHTEAFF. The CDR3 DNA is TGTGCCAGCAGCCCGCGGGGAGGCACACACACTGAAGCTTTCTTT. The gene calls are TRBV9 and TRBJ1-1; no definite D call. Germline CDR1 SGDLS, CDR2 YYNGEE. CDR3 length: 15 residues. Trimming took 4 bases from V and 3 from J, leaving 16 bases between them.